This TCR beta chain originates from a study of T cell responses to AZD1222 COVID-19 vaccine. Study at large: Pooling of second doses given at about 4 or about 12 weeks was done.

Produced via immunoSEQ multiplex PCR; TCRdb's table is partial and in-frame only. The table has some 150,000 clones, roughly 91% seen once. J lost 4 bases, V lost 5 bases, and 6 bases had no gene match. CDR1 is MNHEY and CDR2 is SMNVEV in the germline V gene (reference sequence). CDR3 length: 14 residues. The chain combines TRBV27 with TRBJ2-7; 9 nucleotides agree with TRBD1. This sequence originates from an adult in good health. This material consisted of peripheral blood, taken on day 0 of AZD1222 vaccination. The CDR3 spells CASSLATGGYEQYF. In DNA form, the CDR3 reads TGTGCCAGCAGTCTAGCGACAGGGGGTTACGAGCAGTACTTC.